Presented here are 28 T cell receptor beta chains from one specimen sequenced in a study of blood T cell repertoires in COVID-19. This table comes from immunoSEQ multiplex PCR, and its TCRdb copy is limited to in-frame clones, with some not included. The repertoire includes over 450,000 clones, 75% to 90% of them detected once, and around 0.92% sits in the top ten. The sequenced material came from peripheral blood. The receptors stem from a man aged 18 to 30 with COVID-19, enrolled during active disease.

The chain links TRBV13 to TRBJ1-4, with TRBD1 identical over 8 bases. Losses at the gene ends were 6 bases for V and 8 bases for J; bases not matched to a gene: 5. The CDR3 is 13 amino acids. The germline V gene encodes CDR1 PRHDT and CDR2 FYEKMQ (reference sequence). CDR3 in amino acids: CASRPTGGEKLFF. The CDR3 coding sequence is TGTGCCAGCAGACCCACAGGGGGGGAAAAACTGTTTTTT.

The chain combines TRBV28 with TRBJ2-7; D is undetermined. The V and J ends lost 8 bases and 0 bases respectively, with 11 bases between them. From germline, CDR1 is MDHEN and CDR2 SYDVKM. CDR3 size: 13 residues. The CDR3 region is CASGRDVSYEQYF. In DNA, the CDR3 is TGTGCCAGCGGGCGCGATGTCTCCTACGAGCAGTACTTC.

This sequence joins TRBV4-1 and TRBJ2-6; TRBD2 might be the D (6 bases). With 5 bases removed from V and 1 base from J, the gap between germline ends came to 24 bases. The germline CDR1 and CDR2 sequences are MGHRA and YSYEKL. The CDR3 extends over 20 amino acids. CDR3 bases: TGCGCCAGCAGCAGCCAAAAGGTCTTGCGGGGTATGTCTGGGGCCAACGTCCTGACTTTC. Its translation: CASSSQKVLRGMSGANVLTF.

The V and J genes are TRBV18 and TRBJ2-7; TRBD2 aligns across 7 bases. The ends lost 6 bases at V and 0 bases at J; junction bases unmatched: 11. CDR1 and CDR2 (germline): KGHSH, LQKENI. The CDR3 is 16 residues long. For the CDR3, the DNA is TGTGCCAGCTCCAGCTTGGGCGGGGGAGGCTCCTACGAGCAGTACTTC. Translated: CASSSLGGGGSYEQYF. Based on the CDR3 plus reference TRBV18 and TRBJ2-7, the full variable domain is NAGVMQNPRHLVRRRGQEARLRCSPMKGHSHVYWYRQLPEEGLKFMVYLQKENIIDESGMPKERFSAEFPKEGPSILRIQQVVRGDSAAYFCASSSLGGGGSYEQYFGPGTRLTVT.

This chain connects TRBV11-2 to TRBJ2-7; 8 bases align to TRBD2. The CDR3 length is 16 residues. V lost 4 bases and J lost 4; bases outside the gene matches: 12. Germline loops: CDR1 SGHAT, CDR2 FQNNGV. This CDR3 is CASSSRERGPGYEQYF. The CDR3 DNA follows: TGTGCCAGCAGCTCTAGGGAGCGGGGGCCCGGATACGAGCAGTACTTC.

A word on this clone: Different DNA sequences within this sample yield the same CDR3. The rearrangement joins TRBV4-1 to TRBJ1-1; D possibly corresponds to TRBD1 (6 bases). Trimming took off 0 bases at V and 4 bases at J, with 6 bases between the two ends. Germline loops: CDR1 MGHRA, CDR2 YSYEKL. The CDR3 contains 13 residues. In DNA form, the CDR3 reads TGCGCCAGCAGCCAAGACAGGGGCACTGAAGCTTTCTTT. This encodes CASSQDRGTEAFF.

This clone has more than one count but fewer than ten. The chain uses TRBV7-8 and TRBJ1-5; D is possibly TRBD1 (6 bases). Germline V gene lookup returns CDR1 SGHVS and CDR2 FQNEAQ. V dropped 1 base and J dropped 5 bases, with 12 bases sitting between them. The CDR3 totals 15 residues. The CDR3 nucleotides read TGTGCCAGCAGCTTAGGGTCGCCAGGGGATCAGCCCCAGCATTTT. Translating it yields CASSLGSPGDQPQHF.

CDR3 bases: TGCGCCAGCAGCTTGGCGGGACAGACAATCCAAGAGACCCAGTACTTC. Translated, it gives CASSLAGQTIQETQYF. The chain has TRBV5-1 and TRBJ2-5; TRBD1 aligns across 7 bases. The junction had 6 bases not matched to a gene; V was cut back by 0 bases and J by 1 base. In germline, CDR1 is SGHRS, CDR2 YFSETQ. The CDR3 runs 16 residues.

This clone was observed a few times. The chain joins TRBV7-2 to TRBJ2-2; 7 positions match TRBD1. Trimming at V came to 5 bases and at J to 11 bases, leaving 11 bases not matched to a gene. The CDR3 covers 14 residues. Germline CDR1 reads SGHTA; CDR2 reads FQGNSA. CDR3 DNA sequence: TGTGCCAGCAGCCCCCGACAGGGTGGAGGAGAGCTGTTTTTT. It specifies CASSPRQGGGELFF.

J is TRBJ1-6 and V is TRBV27; 8 positions match TRBD1. V shed 3 bases and J 7 bases; nucleotides not matched to a gene: 5. The V gene's germline CDR1 is MNHEY and CDR2 SMNVEV (reference sequence). This CDR3 is 15 amino acids long. CDR3 nucleotides: TGTGCCAGCAGTTTGTGGACAGGGAAAAATTCACCCCTCCACTTT. Encoded protein: CASSLWTGKNSPLHF.

V and J are TRBV19 and TRBJ1-2; a weak D match, TRBD1 (6 bases). CDR1 is LNHDA, CDR2 SQIVND, per germline (reference sequence). V lost 2 bases and J lost 4, with 14 bases in between. The CDR3 sequence is 15 residues long. CDR3 in amino acids: CASSITWDNGYGYTF. The CDR3, as DNA: TGTGCCAGTAGTATAACGTGGGACAATGGCTATGGCTACACCTTC.

This chain uses TRBV2 with TRBJ2-7; D unresolved. Trimming shortened V by 8 bases and J by 7 bases, and 18 bases separated the two germline ends. The CDR3 is made up of 13 amino acids. Per the germline V gene, CDR1 is SNHLY and CDR2 is FYNNEI. Written as DNA, the CDR3 is TGTGCCAGCGGAGAAAGGCAACTGGTTGAGCAGTACTTC. Translating it yields CASGERQLVEQYF.

V gene TRBV14 combines with J gene TRBJ2-1, with 10 positions matching TRBD2. The CDR3 runs 15 residues. Per germline, CDR1 SGHDN and CDR2 FVKESK. The V and J ends lost 1 base and 9 bases, in that order; junction bases with no gene match: 6. CDR3 amino acids: CASSQVLAGVSEQFF. DNA for the CDR3: TGTGCCAGCAGCCAAGTCCTAGCGGGAGTGTCTGAGCAGTTCTTC.

This clone was seen more than once but under ten times. V and J are TRBV3-1 (or the pseudogene TRBV3-2) and TRBJ1-4, with D possibly TRBD1 on 5 matching bases. Germline V gene sequence: CDR1 LGHDT, CDR2 YNNKEL (reference sequence). The CDR3 covers 16 residues. V was cut by 2 bases and J by 8 bases, with 18 bases left in between. The CDR3 loop is CASSQLWGDLEEKLFF. The CDR3 nucleotides read TGTGCCAGCAGCCAACTCTGGGGGGATCTTGAGGAAAAACTGTTTTTT.

This rearrangement joins TRBV14 to TRBJ2-7, with D perhaps TRBD1 (7 bases). The CDR3 consists of 16 residues. CDR1 is SGHDN, CDR2 FVKESK, per germline. Trimming took 3 bases from V and 5 from J, leaving 20 bases between them. CDR3 nucleotides: TGTGCCAGCAGCCATCAGACAGGGAGGAACCTAGACGAGCAGTACTTC. Translated: CASSHQTGRNLDEQYF.

V and J are TRBV12-3 or TRBV12-4 and TRBJ1-1; the match to TRBD1 covers 8 bases. The junction had 4 bases not matched to a gene; V was cut back by 6 bases and J by 4 bases. This CDR3 spans 13 amino acids. The CDR3 region is CASRGQEVTEAFF. Here the CDR3 DNA reads TGTGCCAGCAGGGGACAGGAGGTCACTGAAGCTTTCTTT.

This chain connects TRBV11-2 to TRBJ1-1; no clear D. Trimming removed 1 base at V and 0 bases at J, with 9 bases between. The CDR3 covers 15 residues. The germline gives CDR1 SGHAT, CDR2 FQNNGV. The CDR3 loop is CASSLVEGMNTEAFF. CDR3 in DNA: TGTGCCAGCAGCTTAGTCGAGGGAATGAACACTGAAGCTTTCTTT.

Only a few counts were recorded for this clone. The chain links TRBV30 to TRBJ1-5, with TRBD1 matching over 9 bases. With 0 bases clipped from V and 7 bases from J, the junction kept 7 bases outside the gene matches. CDR3 length equals 15 residues. Germline CDR1 and CDR2: GTSNPN and SVGIG (reference sequence). The DNA of the CDR3 is TGTGCCTGGAGTGTACGGGACAGGGTTAACCAGCCCCAGCATTTT. This sequence encodes CAWSVRDRVNQPQHF.

J is TRBJ2-1 and V is TRBV3-1 (or the pseudogene TRBV3-2); D remains ambiguous. V dropped 4 bases and J dropped 7 bases, with 8 bases sitting between them. This CDR3 is built from 12 residues. Germline CDR1 is LGHDT and CDR2 is YNNKEL (reference sequence). In nucleotides, the CDR3 is TGTGCCAGCAGCCGGAGTCGGAATGAGCAGTTCTTC. The encoded protein is CASSRSRNEQFF.

This clone is a singleton in its sample. J is TRBJ2-7 and V is TRBV6-1; 8 nucleotides align to TRBD1. Per the germline V gene, CDR1 is MNHNS and CDR2 is SASEGT. This CDR3 has 17 amino acids. V was clipped by 2 bases and J by 3 bases; unmatched bases: 12. The CDR3 region is CASSEPPTGTGFYEQYF. The CDR3 nucleotides are TGTGCCAGCAGTGAACCACCCACCGGGACAGGCTTCTACGAGCAGTACTTC.

The chain recombines TRBV25-1 with TRBJ1-5, with a weak D call TRBD1 (6 bases). CDR3 length: 17 residues. The V end was cut by 2 bases, the J end by 5 bases, with 19 bases between. Germline lookup yields CDR1 MGHDK and CDR2 SYGVNS. CDR3: CASSERGRDSGHQPQHF. The CDR3 bases are TGTGCCAGCAGTGAAAGGGGGAGGGATTCAGGGCATCAGCCCCAGCATTTT.

J is TRBJ1-6 and V is TRBV15; D might be TRBD1 (6 bases). V shed 1 base and J shed 6 bases, with 10 bases lying between them. Germline assignment: CDR1 LNHNV and CDR2 YYDKDF (reference sequence). CDR3 length: 15 residues. CDR3 protein: CATSRGQGSNSPLHF. DNA of the CDR3: TGTGCCACCAGCAGAGGGCAGGGGAGTAATTCACCCCTCCACTTT.

The chain links TRBV5-4 to TRBJ1-3, with TRBD1 matching over 8 bases. Germline-derived CDR1 and CDR2 are SGHNT and YYREEE (reference sequence). CDR3 length: 15 residues. With 4 bases clipped from V and 1 base from J, the junction kept 4 bases outside the gene matches. The CDR3 DNA follows: TGTGCCAGCAGCGCCGGACAGGGATCTGGAAACACCATATATTTT. Amino acid sequence: CASSAGQGSGNTIYF.

This chain connects TRBV5-1 to TRBJ2-1, with a possible D match to TRBD2 (6 bases). The CDR3 runs 15 residues. Trimming cost V 0 bases and J 4 bases, with 11 bases left between them. In germline, CDR1 is SGHRS, CDR2 YFSETQ. CDR3 nucleotides: TGCGCCAGCAGCTTGGTTGCGGGGCAGTACAATGAGCAGTTCTTC. Translating it yields CASSLVAGQYNEQFF.

The sample holds a few counts of this clone. The chain couples TRBV6-5 to TRBJ2-3, with D possibly being TRBD1 (5 bases). V shed 6 bases and J shed 3 bases, with 10 bases lying between them. From germline, CDR1 is MNHEY and CDR2 SVGAGI. This CDR3 has 13 residues. This CDR3 reads CASSLRVTDTQYF. CDR3 sequence (DNA): TGTGCCAGCAGCCTCAGGGTGACAGATACGCAGTATTTT.

This clone came up a few times. The J gene is TRBJ1-2, the V gene TRBV23-1, with a possible D match to TRBD1 (5 bases). TRBV23-1 qualifies as an ORF whose function is uncertain. The CDR3 runs to 18 residues. V lost 0 bases, J lost 4 bases, and 21 bases lay in between. The CDR3: CASSQSIKGFYEFYGYTF. The CDR3 DNA sequence: TGCGCCAGCAGTCAATCTATCAAGGGGTTTTATGAGTTCTATGGCTACACCTTC.

This clone was detected only once. V usage is TRBV18 and J usage is TRBJ2-7; 8 nucleotides align to TRBD1. Germline V gene lookup returns CDR1 KGHSH and CDR2 LQKENI. The CDR3 loop spans 14 amino acids. The ends lost 5 bases at V and 6 bases at J; junction bases unmatched: 9. The CDR3 coding sequence is TGTGCCAGCTCAGCTTCAGGGGGCGGCGGCGAGCAGTACTTC. This sequence encodes CASSASGGGGEQYF.

This clone appeared a few times. The chain joins TRBV6-6 to TRBJ2-1; TRBD2 agrees at 7 bases. With 0 bases clipped from V and 12 bases from J, the junction kept 14 bases outside the gene matches. The CDR3 runs to 16 residues. CDR1 MNHNY and CDR2 SVGAGI come from the germline V gene (reference sequence). Here the CDR3 DNA reads TGTGCCAGCAGTTACTCGAGAGAGGGAGGGTTGAAGGGGCAGTTCTTC. The encoded protein is CASSYSREGGLKGQFF.